These 9 T cell receptor beta chains originate from one sample sequenced in a study of blood T cell repertoires in COVID-19. The protocol was immunoSEQ multiplex PCR, while the TCRdb copy is restricted to in-frame clones and leaves out a portion. The sample yields some 120,000 clones, 85% to 90% seen once. The sequencing input was peripheral blood. These receptor sequences come from a man aged 50-59 years with acute or convalescent COVID-19.

This clone is a singleton in its sample. The V call is TRBV6-5, the J call TRBJ1-5, with 9 bases fitting TRBD1. The CDR3 contains 13 residues. The V and J ends lost 6 bases and 7 bases, in that order; junction bases with no gene match: 4. Germline V CDR1 and CDR2: MNHEY, SVGAGI. The CDR3, as DNA: TGTGCCAGCAGAGGACAGGGGAAGCAGCCCCAGCATTTT. Protein: CASRGQGKQPQHF.

The chain joins TRBV12-5 to TRBJ2-7; tentatively, D is TRBD2 (5 bases). The germline V gene has CDR1 LGHNT and CDR2 FRNRAP. This CDR3 is 17 amino acids long. The ends were cut back, 2 bases at V and 0 bases at J, with 17 bases in the middle. CDR3 loop: CASGLPLAERRSYEQYF. In DNA, the CDR3 is TGTGCTAGTGGTTTGCCCCTAGCCGAACGTCGCTCCTACGAGCAGTACTTC. Drawing the rest from reference TRBV12-5 and TRBJ2-7, the complete variable domain is DARVTQTPRHKVTEMGQEVTMRCQPILGHNTVFWYRQTMMQGLELLAYFRNRAPLDDSGMPKDRFSAEMPDATLATLKIQPSEPRDSAVYFCASGLPLAERRSYEQYFGPGTRLTVT.

The chain links TRBV21-1 to TRBJ2-3; the table assigns TRBD2, which was not confirmed against the DNA. TRBV21-1 is labeled a pseudogene. This CDR3 contains 19 residues. The CDR3, as DNA: TGTGCCAGCAGCAAAGAAGGGCCGAGCGGGAGTGGGGATGAGGATACGCAGTATTTT. Its translation is CASSKEGPSGSGDEDTQYF.

The chain has TRBV29-1 and TRBJ1-5; 7 bases match TRBD1. In germline, CDR1 is SQVTM, CDR2 ANQGSEA. V lost 5 bases to trimming and J lost 12 bases; unmatched junction nucleotides: 10. The CDR3 is 12 amino acids. CDR3 sequence (DNA): TGCAGCGTTTCCAACAGGGGAAGAGACCAGCATTTT. Translating gives CSVSNRGRDQHF.

The rearrangement joins TRBV2 to TRBJ2-7; 9 nucleotides agree with TRBD1. Germline CDR1 SNHLY, CDR2 FYNNEI. V shed 7 bases, J shed 5 bases, and the junction held 9 bases outside the gene matches. The CDR3 is made up of 14 amino acids. This chain's CDR3 is CASKRTGVTHEQYF. CDR3 DNA: TGTGCCAGCAAACGGACAGGGGTAACCCACGAGCAGTACTTC.

V is TRBV30 and J is TRBJ2-2; D possibly corresponds to TRBD2 (6 bases). CDR3 length equals 17 residues. Germline V gene sequence: CDR1 GTSNPN, CDR2 SVGIG (reference sequence). The germline V and J ends were trimmed by 5 bases and 5 bases, with 24 bases remaining between them. CDR3 amino acids: CAWARVARGGGTGELFF. The CDR3 nucleotides are TGTGCCTGGGCCCGAGTGGCGAGGGGAGGCGGGACCGGGGAGCTGTTTTTT.

Regarding this clone: The identical CDR3 is also encoded by other nucleotide sequences in the sample. The CDR3 DNA reads TGCGCCAGCAGCTCAGGACAGGGTAATCAGCCCCAGCATTTT. This translates into CASSSGQGNQPQHF. The chain is built from TRBV5-1 and TRBJ1-5, with 8 bases that match TRBD1. The V gene's germline CDR1 is SGHRS and CDR2 YFSETQ. After removal of 3 bases from V and 4 bases from J, the junction contained 3 bases not matched to a gene. The CDR3 consists of 14 residues.

This clone was detected once. This chain connects TRBV14 to TRBJ1-2, with D hard to call. V shed 1 base and J shed 5 bases, with 11 bases lying between them. CDR3 length: 14 amino acids. Germline V CDR1 and CDR2: SGHDN, FVKESK. The CDR3 coding sequence is TGTGCCAGCAGCCAAGTGACAAGTATATATGGCTACACCTTC. This sequence encodes CASSQVTSIYGYTF. The variable domain in full, with the rest retrieved from reference TRBV14 and TRBJ1-2, is EAGVTQFPSHSVIEKGQTVTLRCDPISGHDNLYWYRRVMGKEIKFLLHFVKESKQDESGMPNNRFLAERTGGTYSTLKVQPAELEDSGVYFCASSQVTSIYGYTFGSGTRLTVV.

This clone appeared a single time. The gene calls are TRBV6-2 or TRBV6-3 and TRBJ2-7; perhaps TRBD1 as D (6 bases). V lost 5 bases, J lost 4 bases, and 12 bases lay in between. The CDR3 runs to 13 residues. The germline CDR1 and CDR2 sequences are MNHEY and SVGEGT. The CDR3 DNA is TGTGCCAGCAGTAAGGCAGGGGCGTACGAGCAGTACTTC. It encodes CASSKAGAYEQYF.